A selection of T cell receptor beta chains follows, all from one sample in a study of blood T cell repertoires in COVID-19. TCRdb's copy holds only in-frame clones and misses some; the assay was immunoSEQ multiplex PCR. The table includes 150,000 to 250,000 clones, about 76% detected once. The sample comprised peripheral blood. The source of these receptors is a woman in her thirties or forties with COVID-19, enrolled during active disease. Each CDR3 is given with its conserved first and last residue. D genes are given only for firm matches. Clone size is given for some rows only: seen once, a few or many times, or a class if the clone is expanded.

.,.,TRBJ2-7,TRBV6-2/TRBV6-3,CASSYSRRLTYEQYF,TGTGCCAGCAGTTACTCCCGGCGGCTGACCTACGAGCAGTACTTC
TRBD2,.,TRBJ2-3,TRBV19,CASSIGSLAGGTDTQYF,TGTGCCAGTAGTATAGGATCTCTAGCGGGAGGGACAGATACGCAGTATTTT
TRBD2,.,TRBJ2-7,TRBV7-2,CASSHASGLALYEQYF,TGTGCCAGCAGCCACGCCTCGGGACTAGCGCTCTACGAGCAGTACTTC
TRBD2,few,TRBJ2-2,TRBV9,CASSVALAAGQTNTGELFF,TGTGCCAGCAGCGTAGCCCTGGCAGCGGGGCAGACGAACACCGGGGAGCTGTTTTTT
TRBD1,.,TRBJ2-7,TRBV4-1,CASSQDAGGGDEQYF,TGCGCCAGCAGCCAAGACGCAGGGGGCGGAGACGAGCAGTACTTC
.,few,TRBJ2-5,TRBV5-1,CASSSSEFQETQYF,TGCGCCAGCAGCTCCAGCGAATTCCAAGAGACCCAGTACTTC
.,.,TRBJ1-1,TRBV29-1,CSVEDLGVNTEAFF,TGCAGCGTTGAAGATCTCGGGGTGAACACTGAAGCTTTCTTT
.,.,TRBJ1-5,TRBV9,CASSSGHTSNQPQHF,TGTGCCAGCAGCTCGGGACATACGAGCAATCAGCCCCAGCATTTT
TRBD2,.,TRBJ2-7,TRBV11-3,CASSLSGLAGGPTYEQYF,TGTGCCAGCAGCTTATCGGGACTAGCGGGGGGTCCTACCTACGAGCAGTACTTC
TRBD1,.,TRBJ1-2,TRBV14,CASSQDLTGIGYTF,TGTGCCAGCAGCCAAGATCTGACAGGGATTGGCTACACCTTC
TRBD1,few,TRBJ2-7,TRBV5-1,CASSPGDRASLPYEQYF,TGCGCCAGCAGCCCCGGGGACAGGGCTTCCCTTCCCTACGAGCAGTACTTC
TRBD1,.,TRBJ1-2,TRBV4-3,CASSQGQGRNYGYTF,TGCGCCAGCAGCCAAGGACAGGGCCGAAACTATGGCTACACCTTC
.,.,TRBJ2-7,TRBV6-1,CASSEALQGRYGEQYF,TGTGCCAGCAGTGAAGCGCTACAGGGGAGGTATGGCGAGCAGTACTTC
.,.,TRBJ1-5,TRBV7-2,CASSFSGDGNQPQHF,TGTGCCAGCAGCTTCTCAGGGGACGGCAATCAGCCCCAGCATTTT
.,.,TRBJ2-7,TRBV10-2,CASSESRGVEQYF,TGCGCCAGCAGTGAGTCACGCGGGGTCGAGCAGTACTTC
.,few,TRBJ1-1,TRBV2,CASSGRSMNTEAFF,TGTGCCAGCAGTGGTAGAAGCATGAACACTGAAGCTTTCTTT
.,.,TRBJ2-3,TRBV10-3,CAIGGPAADTQYF,TGTGCCATCGGAGGGCCCGCCGCAGATACGCAGTATTTT
TRBD2,.,TRBJ2-2,TRBV18,CASSSNPGTSGSITGELFF,TGTGCCAGCTCATCGAACCCCGGGACTAGCGGGAGTATTACCGGGGAGCTGTTTTTT
.,.,TRBJ1-1,TRBV19,CASSIIGPNTEAFF,TGTGCCAGTAGTATTATTGGCCCCAACACTGAAGCTTTCTTT
TRBD2,.,TRBJ2-1,TRBV30,CAWTIPGLAGGKKFF,TGTGCCTGGACCATCCCGGGACTAGCGGGGGGTAAAAAGTTCTTC
TRBD1,once,TRBJ2-7,TRBV6-1,CASSEQGAKYEQYF,TGTGCCAGCAGTGAACAGGGGGCCAAATACGAGCAGTACTTC
TRBD1,.,TRBJ2-2,TRBV30,CAWSVLLGTGLPGELFF,TGTGCCTGGAGTGTACTGCTCGGGACAGGGCTTCCGGGGGAGCTGTTTTTT
.,.,TRBJ1-1,TRBV5-1,CASSYGTEAFF,TGCGCCAGCAGCTACGGCACTGAAGCTTTCTTT
.,.,TRBJ1-1,TRBV2,CASRRESKAFF,TGTGCCAGCAGAAGGGAGAGCAAAGCTTTCTTT
.,.,TRBJ1-6,TRBV27,CASSLGGGNSPLHF,TGTGCCAGCAGTTTAGGGGGGGGGAATTCACCCCTCCACTTT
TRBD2,.,TRBJ2-7,TRBV3-1/TRBV3-2,CASSQGVASGPYEQYF,TGTGCCAGCAGCCAAGGCGTGGCTAGCGGGCCCTACGAGCAGTACTTC
.,.,TRBJ1-1,TRBV25-1,CASSRPGLLNTEAFF,TGTGCCAGCAGTCGACCGGGACTCTTGAACACTGAAGCTTTCTTT
.,.,TRBJ1-4,TRBV2,CASSRDNLQKLFF,TGTGCCAGCAGCCGGGACAATCTACAAAAACTGTTTTTT
.,.,TRBJ2-7,TRBV11-2,CASSLDPKYEQYF,TGTGCCAGCAGCTTAGACCCTAAATACGAGCAGTACTTC
TRBD1,many,TRBJ2-2,TRBV9,CASRATTGAGELFF,TGTGCCAGCAGGGCCACAACAGGGGCCGGGGAGCTGTTTTTT
.,.,TRBJ2-1,TRBV2,CASSVGHLSYNEQFF,TGTGCCAGCAGTGTGGGACACCTCTCCTACAATGAGCAGTTCTTC
TRBD2,.,TRBJ2-5,TRBV6-5,CASSPHSPGGETQYF,TGTGCCAGCAGTCCCCATAGCCCGGGAGGAGAGACCCAGTACTTC
.,.,TRBJ1-1,TRBV15,CATSRDTGEAFF,TGTGCCACCAGCAGAGATACAGGTGAAGCTTTCTTT
.,few,TRBJ1-1,TRBV10-3,CAISDRDTEAFF,TGTGCCATCAGTGACAGGGACACTGAAGCTTTCTTT
.,.,TRBJ2-1,TRBV11-2,CASSSHHGSSYNEQFF,TGTGCCAGCAGCTCACATCACGGGAGCTCCTACAATGAGCAGTTCTTC
.,.,TRBJ2-7,TRBV5-5,CASRREYEQYF,TGTGCCAGCAGGCGGGAATACGAGCAGTACTTC
.,.,TRBJ2-5,TRBV25-1,CASRGGTGLILGETQYF,TGTGCCAGCAGAGGGGGTACAGGCCTGATTTTGGGGGAGACCCAGTACTTC
.,.,TRBJ2-3,TRBV1,CTSSHWCFLSGTSADSPSTDTQYF,TGCACCAGCAGCCATTGGTGTTTTCTTTCCGGGACTAGCGCGGATTCTCCTAGCACAGATACGCAGTATTTT
TRBD1,.,TRBJ2-2,TRBV29-1,CSVRTGRNTGELFF,TGCAGCGTTAGGACAGGGAGGAACACCGGGGAGCTGTTTTTT
.,.,TRBJ1-2,TRBV4-1,CASSQGGGFLGYTF,TGCGCCAGCAGCCAAGGGGGGGGGTTCCTTGGCTACACCTTC
TRBD1,once,TRBJ2-2,TRBV5-5,CASITRDRGTGELFF,TGTGCCAGCATCACCAGGGACAGGGGGACCGGGGAGCTGTTTTTT
TRBD1,.,TRBJ1-1,TRBV11-3,CASSLTGGNTEAFF,TGTGCCAGCAGCTTGACAGGGGGGAACACTGAAGCTTTCTTT